The 3 T cell receptor beta chains below all came from one sample that was sequenced in a study of long-term antiretroviral therapy in people with HIV. Samples were assayed with immunoSEQ v3.0 at survey level. Generated by immunoSEQ multiplex PCR, the TCRdb table keeps only in-frame clones and is missing some. The sample lists roughly 28,000 clones, around 78% occurring once. The sample consisted of unsorted PBMCs, taken 1.5 years before starting antiretroviral therapy. Receptors originate from a young man with HIV.

The chain couples TRBV28 to TRBJ1-2; possibly TRBD1 for D (6 bases). The CDR3 consists of 15 residues. V shed 5 bases and J shed 0 bases, with 13 bases lying between them. Germline CDR1 MDHEN, CDR2 SYDVKM. The CDR3 DNA is TGTGCCAGCAGTGTAACAGGGATATCTAACTATGGCTACACCTTC. Translating it yields CASSVTGISNYGYTF.

The chain carries TRBV6-1 and TRBJ2-7; D is perhaps TRBD2 (6 bases). The germline V gene encodes CDR1 MNHNS and CDR2 SASEGT. V was cut by 4 bases and J by 4 bases, with 14 bases left in between. This CDR3 contains 14 residues. The CDR3 is CASSAYSGAYEQYF. The CDR3 DNA sequence: TGTGCCAGCAGTGCTTATAGCGGAGCTTACGAGCAGTACTTC.

The J gene is TRBJ2-7, the V gene TRBV5-6, with TRBD1 matching 9 bases. The CDR3 consists of 15 residues. V trimming: 4 bases; J trimming: 5 bases; junction bases outside the gene matches: 10. Germline V lookup: CDR1 SGHDT, CDR2 YYEEEE. CDR3 DNA sequence: TGTGCCAGCAGCGTACCAAAACAGGGGGCGAACGAGCAGTACTTC. It encodes CASSVPKQGANEQYF.